This paragraph covers one T cell receptor beta chain sequence. Its target antigen remains unknown. No much larger clone is present one base from it, and per-base qualities are unavailable. The germline V gene (reference sequence) yields SSHAT for CDR1 and FNYEAQ for CDR2. From its cysteine to its phenylalanine, the CDR3 spans 16 amino acids. Of all the DNA, just the CDR3 is kept, 48 bases in frame from base 1. Ends trimmed: V by 3 bases, J by 3 bases; bases unmatched to a gene: 9. Library prep was done by the immunoSEQ multiplex PCR assay. For the original study's pipeline: A statistical classification framework was developed to diagnose cytomegalovirus status using the catalog of TCR beta chain sequences. The table comes from immuneACCESS by way of TCRdb, which keeps in-frame sequences with V and J called. Part of the clones is missing from these tables; in studies checked, under half for an unresolved V gene and the rest for unknown reasons. Clonal size and the V and J genes are those of that table, whereas D and trimming came from the DNA. The sample contains roughly 180,000 clones, about 89% of them found a single time. The top ten constitute more than 5.5% of the sample.

This specimen belongs to a study of cytomegalovirus exposure and HLA in healthy donors (TCRdb year 2017). Some background on the complete study: The 666 repertoires of the first cohort and the approximately 130 validation repertoires were produced on the same platform, according to a later analysis. The study aimed to test whether signatures of past pathogen exposure could be identified by cataloging public T cell receptors. Besides the first cohort of more than 650 subjects, a separate validation cohort made up of roughly 130 different subjects was used. The study combined high-throughput TCR immunosequencing, statistical association of individual TCRs with disease status, and machine learning to predict cytomegalovirus infection status.

The donors belonged to the validation cohort of approximately 130 subjects, which was separate from the roughly 700-subject first cohort. Study-level results and caveats: All 120 or so repertoires were used to score co-occurrence in the validation cohort in a later analysis, because that analysis had no HLA typing for the cohort. The study gave a list of 150 to 200 TCR beta chains associated with cytomegalovirus. Three of the identified cytomegalovirus-associated TCR beta chains were confirmed in vitro to be specific for cytomegalovirus antigens. Of the cluster scores, approximately 95% were above 0 in a later analysis, which found that TCRs clustered in the first cohort also tended to co-occur in the approximately 120 validation repertoires. The authors suggested that the approach could potentially be extended to other disease states and immunological phenotypes. Most TCR sequences were observed very rarely across donors, whereas some public TCRs were present in many individuals. In both the original and validation cohorts, the classifier was reported to diagnose cytomegalovirus status with high specificity and sensitivity.

The specimen sequenced was PBMCs. The receptor was derived from a man under 40 in good health and CMV-seropositive. Here the chain combines TRBV7-7 and TRBJ2-5, with 8 bases aligning to TRBD2. CDR3 sequence: CASSLAGGRGEETQYF. In nucleotide form, the sequence is TGTGCCAGCAGCTTGGCGGGGGGTCGGGGCGAAGAGACCCAGTACTTC.